This record looks at one TCR beta chain sequence and its context. The sample belongs to a study of CXCR3-negative and CXCR3-positive naive CD8 T cells. The study made its TRB cDNA libraries by 5' RACE, adding UMI labels. TCRdb processed the 5' RACE reads again and assigns one entry to each CDR3 protein, with no DNA. In total, the table holds around 81,000 distinct CDR3 sequences. Triplicate sorts, approximately 290,000 cells apiece, were made for each CD8+ T cell subset. The TCR comes from a human donor in good health. Some clones in this sample may be carry-over from other donors' samples. Source material: naive CXCR3- CD8+ T cells from blood. Subset given: CD45RO-CCR7+CD27+CD95- naive CD8+ T cells lacking CXCR3 (TNR3-).

CDR3 sequence reads: CASSLERGRQGDTQYF. The chain combines TRBV7-2 with TRBJ2-3; the TRBD1 assignment by TCRdb is unverifiable without DNA. This CDR3 spans 16 amino acids. Per germline, CDR1 SGHTA and CDR2 FQGNSA. The variable domain in full, with the rest retrieved from reference TRBV7-2 and TRBJ2-3, is GAGVSQSPSNKVTEKGKDVELRCDPISGHTALYWYRQSLGQGLEFLIYFQGNSAPDKSGLPSDRFSAERTGGSVSTLTIQRTQQEDSAVYLCASSLERGRQGDTQYFGPGTRLTVL.